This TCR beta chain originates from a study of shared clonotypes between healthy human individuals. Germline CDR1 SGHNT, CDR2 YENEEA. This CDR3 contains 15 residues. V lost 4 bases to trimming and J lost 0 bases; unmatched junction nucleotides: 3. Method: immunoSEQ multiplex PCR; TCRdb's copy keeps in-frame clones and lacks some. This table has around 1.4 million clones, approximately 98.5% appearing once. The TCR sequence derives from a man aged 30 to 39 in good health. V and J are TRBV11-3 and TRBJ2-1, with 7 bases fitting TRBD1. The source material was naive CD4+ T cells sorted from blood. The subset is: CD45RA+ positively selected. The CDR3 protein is CASSSRDSSYNEQFF. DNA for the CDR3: TGTGCCAGCAGCTCCCGGGACAGCTCCTACAATGAGCAGTTCTTC.